The clone carrying this T cell receptor (beta chain) has more than one count but fewer than ten. Its antigen is unidentified. Unique molecular identifiers were attached to individual cDNA molecules within the library. As processed by the authors: Sample TCR totals centred on a median of approximately 100,000, ranging about 23,224 to 690,600. TCRdb analysed the 5' RACE reads with MiXCR anew, one entry per CDR3 protein. What appears here as the V and J calls and clone size reflects TCRdb's work, not the paper's. The sample lists 65,000 to 90,000 distinct CDR3 sequences, around 15% occurring once. These data come from a study of human T cells and chemical hapten exposure. Study-wide context: Yields of TCR per sample differed, chiefly owing to small differences in pooled library volume.

Study results and limitations: TCRs exceeding 1 in 1000 frequency stayed unchanged with DPC sensitization.

Before extraction, the whole blood was not fractionated, and total RNA was taken from it. V was cut by 6 bases and J by 0 bases, with 15 bases left in between. This CDR3 has 16 residues. Per germline, CDR1 MDHEN and CDR2 SYDVKM. The TCR originated in a female donor in good health. This sequence joins TRBV28 and TRBJ1-3; D remains unclear. DNA for the CDR3: TGTGCCAGCAGCCTCCCCTCAGAAGACTCTGGAAACACCATATATTTT. Translated: CASSLPSEDSGNTIYF.